This T cell receptor (beta chain) was documented in a study of control samples from healthy donors and cancer patients. Assay: immunoSEQ multiplex PCR; the TCRdb copy retains only in-frame clones and omits some. Of roughly 200,000 clones in the sample, just under 95% were seen once. This receptor was identified in a man between 45 and 60 years old in good health. The sequenced sample consisted of blood.

The CDR3 region has the DNA TGTGCCAGCAGTTCGGGACAGGGGGGCGAAAAACTGTTTTTT. The encoded protein is CASSSGQGGEKLFF. This chain uses TRBV2 with TRBJ1-4, with 11 nucleotides matching TRBD1. CDR1 is SNHLY, CDR2 FYNNEI, per germline. The J segment lost 8 bases and the V segment lost 5 bases, leaving 4 bases of the junction unmatched. The CDR3 runs 14 residues. Using reference TRBV2 and TRBJ1-4 for the parts outside the CDR3, the full variable domain is EPEVTQTPSHQVTQMGQEVILRCVPISNHLYFYWYRQILGQKVEFLVSFYNNEISEKSEIFDDQFSVERPDGSNFTLKIRSTKLEDSAMYFCASSSGQGGEKLFFGSGTQLSVL.